The rows below give T cell receptor beta chains drawn from one sample of a study of cytotoxic CD8 clonotypes in ibrutinib-treated CLL. The method was immunoSEQ multiplex PCR; TCRdb's version includes in-frame clones alone and lacks a portion of them. The table shows approximately 150,000 clones, with around 77% occurring only once. Sequencing used PBMCs, obtained after 12 months of ibrutinib treatment. The receptors stem from a human donor with chronic lymphocytic leukemia. The CDR3 runs from the conserved cysteine through the conserved F or W. A D gene is named only where the DNA matches it firmly. Only part of the rows carry a size: once, few, many, or a class if the clone is expanded.

>-|-|13|TRBV6-1|TRBJ1-5
TGTGCCAGCAGCAGGTTGGGGTCTGGGCCCCAGCATTTT
CASSRLGSGPQHF
>-|-|15|TRBV15|TRBJ2-3
TGTGCCACCAGCAGAGTTGGGGGGTTGGCAGATACGCAGTATTTT
CATSRVGGLADTQYF
>few|TRBD1|13|TRBV28|TRBJ1-1
TGTGCCAGCAGCCTGACAGGGGGCACTGAAGCTTTCTTT
CASSLTGGTEAFF
>-|TRBD1|13|TRBV6-4|TRBJ1-6
TGTGCCAGCAGTGACTGGGCAGGGGGGCCCCTCCACTTT
CASSDWAGGPLHF
>-|TRBD1|15|TRBV5-1|TRBJ1-5
TGCGCCAGCAGCTTGGGAGACAGGGGCAATCAGCCCCAGCATTTT
CASSLGDRGNQPQHF
>-|-|14|TRBV4-2|TRBJ2-7
TGTGCCAGCAGCCAGAACAGGGGAGGGGACGAGCAGTACTTC
CASSQNRGGDEQYF
>-|-|18|TRBV5-6|TRBJ1-6
TGTGCCAGCAGCCCCGGGACACCCAGGGGCTCCTATAATTCACCCCTCCACTTT
CASSPGTPRGSYNSPLHF
>-|TRBD2|15|TRBV6-5|TRBJ2-7
TGTGCCAGCAGTTCCAGCGGGATTCTATCCTACGAGCAGTACTTC
CASSSSGILSYEQYF
>-|-|13|TRBV28|TRBJ1-1
TGTGCCAGCAGTGGGGGGGACCTGGTGAGAGCTTTCTTT
CASSGGDLVRAFF
>-|-|14|TRBV27|TRBJ2-7
TGTGCCAGCAGTTTAGGAGGCACCGACTACGAGCAGTACTTC
CASSLGGTDYEQYF
>-|-|14|TRBV27|TRBJ2-1
TGTGCCAGCAGCCGGCCCGGACAATACAATGAGCAGTTCTTC
CASSRPGQYNEQFF
>-|TRBD1|15|TRBV6-5|TRBJ1-6
TGTGCCAGCACCTGGACAGGGGGCAGCAATTCACCCCTCCACTTT
CASTWTGGSNSPLHF
>-|TRBD1|19|TRBV11-3|TRBJ1-1
TGTGCCAGCAGCTTAGATAACCGTGGGACAGGGATTACGTACACTGAAGCTTTCTTT
CASSLDNRGTGITYTEAFF
>-|-|15|TRBV4-1|TRBJ2-2
TGCGCCAGCAGCCAAGATACCGGAGTTCCCGGGGAGCTGTTTTTT
CASSQDTGVPGELFF
>many|TRBD1|18|TRBV7-9|TRBJ2-7
TGTGCCAGCAGCTTAGGGGTCGTCGGGACAGGGATTGTCTACGAGCAGTACTTC
CASSLGVVGTGIVYEQYF
>many|-|16|TRBV4-2|TRBJ2-1
TGTGCCAGCAGCCAAGAGAAGGGGCCCCTACACGATGAGCAGTTCTTC
CASSQEKGPLHDEQFF
>-|-|15|TRBV10-3|TRBJ2-5
TGTGCCATCAGGGACAGGGAGGGAGGCCAAGAGACCCAGTACTTC
CAIRDREGGQETQYF
>few|-|16|TRBV5-1|TRBJ1-1
TGCGCCAGCAGCTTGGTTTTGGGGGGGATGAACACTGAAGCTTTCTTT
CASSLVLGGMNTEAFF
>-|-|14|TRBV6-1|TRBJ2-7
TGTGCCAGCAGTGAAGCTCACGGACTCTACGAGCAGTACTTC
CASSEAHGLYEQYF
>-|TRBD1|14|TRBV28|TRBJ1-5
TGTGCCAGCCGAACCAGACAGGGTGGTCAGCCCCAGCATTTT
CASRTRQGGQPQHF
>-|-|15|TRBV7-2|TRBJ1-5
TGTGCCAGCAGCTTAGCGGGTGGAAACAATCAGCCCCAGCATTTT
CASSLAGGNNQPQHF
>-|-|14|TRBV15|TRBJ2-7
TGTGCCACCAGCAGAGAAAGCACAAACTACGAGCAGTACTTC
CATSRESTNYEQYF
>-|-|13|TRBV7-2|TRBJ1-5
TGTGCCAGCAGCTTAAGCCCCAATCAGCCCCAGCATTTT
CASSLSPNQPQHF
>-|TRBD2|13|TRBV7-2|TRBJ2-5
TGTGCCAGCAGCCCCGGACTAGAGGAGACCCAGTACTTC
CASSPGLEETQYF
>-|-|14|TRBV18|TRBJ1-4
TGTGCCAGCTCACCGGGGACGGGTAATGAAAAACTGTTTTTT
CASSPGTGNEKLFF
>-|-|13|TRBV5-5|TRBJ2-7
TGTGCCAGCAGCCGAGAGAATTCCTACGAGCAGTACTTC
CASSRENSYEQYF
>-|-|14|TRBV18|TRBJ1-1
TGTGCCAGCTCACCACAAGGGGCAGGGACTGAAGCTTTCTTT
CASSPQGAGTEAFF
>-|-|13|TRBV10-3|TRBJ2-7
TGTGCCATCAGTGAAAGAGAAACCTACGAGCAGTACTTC
CAISERETYEQYF
>-|-|14|TRBV28|TRBJ2-7
TGTGCCAGCAGTTTATGGGCCAGGGCCTACGAGCAGTACTTC
CASSLWARAYEQYF
>-|-|14|TRBV7-2|TRBJ2-7
TGTGCCAGCAGGTTTTTTGTGGAGGTCCACGAGCAGTACTTC
CASRFFVEVHEQYF
>-|-|14|TRBV7-2|TRBJ2-5
TGTGCCAGCAGCTCTTATGGGGGCGGGGAGACCCAGTACTTC
CASSSYGGGETQYF
>-|-|14|TRBV18|TRBJ2-5
TGTGCCAGCTCACCACAGGCGTACCAAGAGACCCAGTACTTC
CASSPQAYQETQYF
>-|TRBD2|15|TRBV7-2|TRBJ2-5
TGTGCCAGCAGCGGCCTAGCGGGAGGGGACGGGACCCAGTACTTC
CASSGLAGGDGTQYF
>-|-|11|TRBV5-1|TRBJ2-7
TGCGCCAGCAGTCGTGGATACGAGCAGTACTTC
CASSRGYEQYF
>few|TRBD2|15|TRBV27|TRBJ2-7
TGTGCCAGCAGTTTATTGGGGGGGGGATCTTACGAGCAGTACTTC
CASSLLGGGSYEQYF
>-|TRBD1|14|TRBV5-1|TRBJ2-5
TGCGCCAGCAGCTTGGGACAGGGCCAAGAGACCCAGTACTTC
CASSLGQGQETQYF
>-|-|14|TRBV27|TRBJ2-7
TGTGCCAGCAGTTTACCCGGCGCCACCTACGAGCAGTACTTC
CASSLPGATYEQYF
>-|-|11|TRBV28|TRBJ1-1
TGTGCCAGCAGTTTTTTTCTCGAAGCTTTCTTT
CASSFFLEAFF
>-|-|17|TRBV7-9|TRBJ1-5
TGTGCCAGCAGCTTTGGTGCGGGGCGAGGCTCCAATCAGCCCCAGCATTTT
CASSFGAGRGSNQPQHF
>-|TRBD2|15|TRBV10-3|TRBJ2-3
TGTGCCGTAGGACTAGCGGGATTTAGCACAGATACGCAGTATTTT
CAVGLAGFSTDTQYF
>once|TRBD2|18|TRBV7-9|TRBJ2-3
TGTGCCAGCAGCTTACCCTCTGACGCGGGAGACAGCACAGATACGCAGTATTTT
CASSLPSDAGDSTDTQYF
>few|-|16|TRBV28|TRBJ2-7
TGTGCCAGCAGTTCCCCCGGGGGTTCATCCTCCTACGAGCAGTACTTC
CASSSPGGSSSYEQYF
>-|-|15|TRBV19|TRBJ2-7
TGTGCCAGTAGTTTAAGGCCTAGCGTTACCTACGAGCAGTACTTC
CASSLRPSVTYEQYF
>-|TRBD1|13|TRBV2|TRBJ2-7
TGTGCCAAAGGACAGGGCAGCTCCTACGAGCAGTACTTC
CAKGQGSSYEQYF
>-|-|14|TRBV28|TRBJ2-5
TGTGCCAGCAGTTCCCGGGACCTCCCTCAGACCCAGTACTTC
CASSSRDLPQTQYF
>-|TRBD1|12|TRBV29-1|TRBJ1-2
TGCAGCGCAGGGACAGGGTTGGACGGCTACACCTTC
CSAGTGLDGYTF
>-|-|11|TRBV2|TRBJ2-1
TGTGCCAGCAGTTTCTCTAATGAGCAGTTCTTC
CASSFSNEQFF
>-|TRBD1|17|TRBV18|TRBJ2-2
TGTGCCAGCTCAACAAGAGGACAGGGGCAAAACACCGGGGAGCTGTTTTTT
CASSTRGQGQNTGELFF
>-|-|13|TRBV5-1|TRBJ2-7
TGCGCCAGCAGCTTTAGTCAGGGGCCCGAGCAGTACTTC
CASSFSQGPEQYF
>-|TRBD2|15|TRBV7-7|TRBJ2-1
TGTGCCAGCAGCCAGACTAGCGGGCCTTACAATGAGCAGTTCTTC
CASSQTSGPYNEQFF
>-|TRBD1|15|TRBV5-1|TRBJ2-1
TGTGCCAGCAGCTTTGACGGGACAGGGGTCAATGAGCAGTTCTTC
CASSFDGTGVNEQFF
>-|-|12|TRBV7-6|TRBJ2-3
TGTGCCAGCAGCTTAGCCCTAGGACTCAAGTATTTT
CASSLALGLKYF
>-|-|12|TRBV7-8|TRBJ1-1
TGTGCCAGCAGCTTGCGACTATTTGAAGCTTTCTTT
CASSLRLFEAFF
>few|TRBD1|17|TRBV7-9|TRBJ2-1
TGTGCCAGCAGCTTACGGACAGGGAACACCTACTACAATGAGCAGTTCTTC
CASSLRTGNTYYNEQFF
>-|TRBD2|17|TRBV7-3|TRBJ2-5
TGTGCCAGCAGCTCGGGACTAGCGGGAGGGGGACGGGAGACCCAGTACTTC
CASSSGLAGGGRETQYF
>many|-|14|TRBV7-4|TRBJ2-2
TGTGCCAGCAGCTTAGTTGGGAGCACCGGGGAGCTGTTTTTT
CASSLVGSTGELFF
>-|TRBD1|14|TRBV28|TRBJ2-7
TGTGCCAGCAGTCGACAGGGGGCGCTTAACGAGCAGTACTTC
CASSRQGALNEQYF
>-|TRBD1|16|TRBV6-6|TRBJ2-7
TGTGCCAGCAGTTACTCCCCGCGGACAGGGACCTACGAGCAGTACTTC
CASSYSPRTGTYEQYF